Shown below are 11 T cell receptor beta chains from a single sample sequenced in a study of OX40 agonist ivuxolimab in advanced cancers. Generated by immunoSEQ multiplex PCR, the TCRdb table keeps only in-frame clones and is missing some. The sample has roughly 100,000 clones; less than 95% are singletons. The sample in question was CD4+ or CD8+ T cells sorted from blood, obtained in a trial of the OX40 agonist ivuxolimab. The source of these receptors is an adult with an advanced solid tumor such as melanoma, head and neck, liver or kidney cancer.

The chain is built from TRBV27 and TRBJ1-5; a weak D match, TRBD1 (5 bases). Germline CDR1 and CDR2: MNHEY and SMNVEV (reference sequence). The CDR3 consists of 13 residues. Trimming took 4 bases from V and 7 from J, leaving 11 bases between them. The chain's CDR3 is CASSYGTTQPQHF. The DNA for the CDR3 is TGTGCCAGCAGTTACGGGACCACACAGCCCCAGCATTTT.

This clone was counted between two and nine times. The chain recombines TRBV11-3 with TRBJ2-1; either TRBD1 or TRBD2 may fit D (5 bases each). The CDR3 contains 14 residues. Germline assignment: CDR1 SGHNT and CDR2 YENEEA. Trimming removed 5 bases from V and 0 bases from J, with 8 bases in between. CDR3 in amino acids: CASSGTSSYNEQFF. CDR3 bases: TGTGCCAGCAGCGGGACCAGCTCCTACAATGAGCAGTTCTTC. Using reference TRBV11-3 and TRBJ2-1 for the parts outside the CDR3, the full variable domain is EAGVVQSPRYKIIEKKQPVAFWCNPISGHNTLYWYLQNLGQGPELLIRYENEEAVDDSQLPKDRFSAERLKGVDSTLKIQPAELGDSAVYLCASSGTSSYNEQFFGPGTRLTVL.

This sequence joins TRBV5-8 and TRBJ1-2, with D unresolved. In germline, CDR1 is SGHTS, CDR2 YDEGEE. Trimming cost V 0 bases and J 5 bases, with 5 bases left between them. The CDR3 is made up of 12 amino acids. CDR3 sequence reads: CASSLGVYGYTF. The CDR3 bases are TGTGCCAGCAGCTTGGGGGTTTATGGCTACACCTTC.

This chain links TRBV5-1 with TRBJ2-1, with D uncertain. In germline, CDR1 is SGHRS, CDR2 YFSETQ. Trimming removed 0 bases at V and 0 bases at J, with 10 bases between. The CDR3 contains 16 residues. CDR3 coding DNA: TGCGCCAGCAGCTTGGGGTGGTCTAACTCCTACAATGAGCAGTTCTTC. It codes for CASSLGWSNSYNEQFF.

The rearrangement uses TRBV7-2 and TRBJ2-6, with D unclear. With 1 base removed from V and 4 bases from J, the gap between germline ends came to 8 bases. The V gene's germline CDR1 is SGHTA and CDR2 FQGNSA. CDR3 length: 15 amino acids. The CDR3 loop reads CASSLDRVGANVLTF. CDR3 bases: TGTGCCAGCAGCTTAGACCGGGTCGGGGCCAACGTCCTGACTTTC.

This clone has a single count. The chain recombines TRBV11-3 with TRBJ1-1; D perhaps matches TRBD1 (5 bases). This CDR3 comprises 13 residues. Germline V gene sequence: CDR1 SGHNT, CDR2 YENEEA. The V end lost 4 bases, the J end lost 5 bases, and 11 bases lay between the germline ends. CDR3 residues: CASSSRVRTEAFF. Here the CDR3 DNA reads TGTGCCAGCAGCTCCAGGGTTCGAACTGAAGCTTTCTTT.

V usage is TRBV4-3 and J usage is TRBJ1-2; the D is unclear. Germline lookup yields CDR1 LGHNA and CDR2 YSLEER. The V gene lost 1 base and the J gene lost 7 bases, with 7 bases spanning the gap. The CDR3 is 12 residues long. The CDR3 sequence is CASSQGRGGYTF. The CDR3 DNA reads as TGCGCCAGCAGCCAAGGGAGAGGTGGCTACACCTTC.

The chain combines TRBV5-1 with TRBJ2-1, with 9 bases aligning to TRBD2. The CDR3 extends over 16 amino acids. Germline CDR1 SGHRS, CDR2 YFSETQ. J lost 10 bases, V lost 0 bases, and 11 bases had no gene match. The CDR3 DNA reads TGCGCCAGCAGCTTGGCAGGGACTAGCCTTGTCGAGGAGCAGTTCTTC. Protein product: CASSLAGTSLVEEQFF.

The V and J genes are TRBV5-1 and TRBJ2-2; no firm D call. The CDR3 length is 17 residues. Germline V lookup: CDR1 SGHRS, CDR2 YFSETQ. V lost 4 bases and J 1 base, leaving 17 bases between the germline ends. CDR3 residues: CASSPFQGMVNTGELFF. CDR3 nucleotide sequence: TGCGCCAGCAGCCCCTTCCAAGGGATGGTGAACACCGGGGAGCTGTTTTTT.

The chain carries TRBV28 and TRBJ1-5, with D maybe TRBD1 (6 bases). The germline V gene encodes CDR1 MDHEN and CDR2 SYDVKM. Between the trimmed V and J ends, which lost 4 bases and 1 base, there was a span of 17 bases. This CDR3 comprises 17 residues. The CDR3 sequence: CASSSFWGGRSNQPQHF. For the CDR3, the DNA is TGTGCCAGCAGTTCCTTTTGGGGGGGCCGAAGCAATCAGCCCCAGCATTTT.

This chain links TRBV27 with TRBJ2-3, with 7 nucleotides matching TRBD1. Unmatched junction bases numbered 6, after V lost 6 bases and J lost 3 bases. The CDR3 loop spans 14 amino acids. Per germline, CDR1 MNHEY and CDR2 SMNVEV (reference sequence). The CDR3 reads CASRKGDRTDTQYF. In DNA, the CDR3 is TGTGCCAGCAGAAAAGGGGACAGAACAGATACGCAGTATTTT.